The rows below give T cell receptor beta chains drawn from one sample of a study of long-term antiretroviral therapy in people with HIV. TCRdb keeps only in-frame clones here, not all; method: immunoSEQ multiplex PCR. The table lists some 28,000 clones, roughly 94% of them singletons, with 3% to 3.5% in the top ten. This specimen consisted of unsorted PBMCs, obtained 5.3 years after starting antiretroviral therapy. Receptor source: a man aged 45 to 65 with HIV. Both conserved end residues are part of each CDR3. D genes are given only for firm matches. Size values are once, few and many counts, or a class for expanded clones, and some rows have none.

CASSRGQGWEQYF	TGTGCCAGCTCGCGGGGACAGGGCTGGGAGCAGTACTTC	.	TRBV18	TRBJ2-7	TRBD1
CASRSQAYNEQFF	TGTGCCAGCAGGTCGCAGGCCTACAATGAGCAGTTCTTC	.	TRBV6-1	TRBJ2-1	.
CASSQDWRGQDDTQYF	TGCGCCAGCAGCCAAGATTGGCGGGGGCAAGATGATACGCAGTATTTT	.	TRBV4-3	TRBJ2-3	.
CASSLGGTNSPLHF	TGTGCCAGCAGCTTAGGGGGTACGAATTCACCCCTCCACTTT	.	TRBV13	TRBJ1-6	.
CASSTTGVANQPQHF	TGTGCCAGTAGTACCACAGGGGTGGCAAATCAGCCCCAGCATTTT	.	TRBV19	TRBJ1-5	TRBD1
CASSEASNYGYTF	TGTGCCAGCAGTGAAGCTTCCAACTATGGCTACACCTTC	.	TRBV2	TRBJ1-2	.
CASGLVQGLVYGDTQYF	TGTGCTAGTGGTTTGGTTCAGGGACTAGTGTACGGAGATACGCAGTATTTT	.	TRBV12-5	TRBJ2-3	TRBD2
CASSSLQGKNTEAFF	TGTGCCAGCAGTTCCCTACAGGGGAAGAACACTGAAGCTTTCTTT	.	TRBV27	TRBJ1-1	TRBD1
CASSLSQGLGQPQHF	TGTGCCAGCAGCTTATCACAGGGTCTGGGTCAGCCCCAGCATTTT	.	TRBV7-2	TRBJ1-5	.
CASSTLGGWQETQYF	TGTGCCAGCAGCACCCTCGGGGGCTGGCAAGAGACCCAGTACTTC	.	TRBV6-6	TRBJ2-5	.
CASSQVSGGPIGELFF	TGCGCCAGCAGCCAAGTTTCGGGGGGGCCGATCGGGGAGCTGTTTTTT	.	TRBV4-3	TRBJ2-2	TRBD2
CASRRGQGYEQYF	TGTGCCAGTAGAAGGGGACAGGGCTACGAGCAGTACTTC	few	TRBV19	TRBJ2-7	TRBD1
CASSESPGETQYF	TGCGCCAGCAGTGAGTCCCCGGGGGAGACCCAGTACTTC	.	TRBV10-2	TRBJ2-5	.
CASSMKGVYGYTF	TGTGCCAGTAGTATGAAGGGGGTGTATGGCTACACCTTC	.	TRBV19	TRBJ1-2	.
CASSAATGQGSEQYF	TGTGCCAGCAGCGCGGCCACGGGACAGGGCAGCGAGCAGTACTTC	.	TRBV5-5	TRBJ2-7	TRBD1
CAWSVEEYSPLHF	TGTGCCTGGAGTGTTGAGGAGTATTCACCCCTCCACTTT	few	TRBV30	TRBJ1-6	.
CAWSEGLVEQYF	TGTGCCTGGAGCGAGGGACTAGTCGAGCAGTACTTC	.	TRBV30	TRBJ2-7	TRBD2
CASSRTGGSYEQYF	TGTGCCAGCAGCCGGACAGGGGGTTCCTACGAGCAGTACTTC	.	TRBV11-2	TRBJ2-7	TRBD1
CASSLLAGSHEQYF	TGTGCCAGCAGCTTACTAGCGGGGTCCCACGAGCAGTACTTC	.	TRBV11-3	TRBJ2-7	TRBD2
CASSPMGTQETQYF	TGTGCCAGCTCACCAATGGGGACCCAAGAGACCCAGTACTTC	.	TRBV18	TRBJ2-5	.
CASSPRDRGAYGYTF	TGTGCCAGCAGTCCCCGGGACAGGGGCGCCTATGGCTACACCTTC	.	TRBV28	TRBJ1-2	TRBD1
CASSLTGSGGYGYTF	TGTGCCAGCAGCCTGACAGGGTCTGGAGGCTATGGCTACACCTTC	.	TRBV5-4	TRBJ1-2	TRBD1
CASSYAEGGYTF	TGTGCCAGCAGTTACGCCGAGGGAGGCTACACCTTC	.	TRBV2	TRBJ1-2	.
CASSLANRGRETQYF	TGTGCCAGCAGCTTAGCCAACAGGGGGAGGGAGACCCAGTACTTC	.	TRBV7-2	TRBJ2-5	TRBD1
CASSERGWYQETQYF	TGTGCCAGCAGTGAGAGAGGGTGGTACCAAGAGACCCAGTACTTC	.	TRBV5-6	TRBJ2-5	.
CVSSYGARGDDEQYF	TGTGTCAGCAGCTATGGCGCCAGGGGCGACGACGAGCAGTACTTC	.	TRBV7-9	TRBJ2-7	.
CASSQEARSREQYF	TGCGCCAGCAGCCAAGAGGCCAGAAGTCGCGAGCAGTACTTC	.	TRBV4-3	TRBJ2-7	.
CASSVVFGSAGANVLTF	TGTGCCAGCAGTGTGGTGTTCGGAAGTGCTGGGGCCAACGTCCTGACTTTC	.	TRBV6-1	TRBJ2-6	.
CASSPLEWANTGELFF	TGTGCCAGCAGCCCCTTAGAATGGGCCAACACCGGGGAGCTGTTTTTT	once	TRBV7-8	TRBJ2-2	.
CASSEARQTEAFF	TGTGCCAGCAGTGAAGCGCGTCAGACTGAAGCTTTCTTT	.	TRBV6-1	TRBJ1-1	.
CASSLWTSSGANVLTF	TGTGCCAGCAGTCTCTGGACATCCTCTGGGGCCAACGTCCTGACTTTC	.	TRBV28	TRBJ2-6	.
CASSPSGTNYGYTF	TGTGCCAGCAGTCCCTCAGGGACTAACTATGGCTACACCTTC	.	TRBV27	TRBJ1-2	.
CASSPVTGASSGANVLTF	TGTGCCAGCTCACCTGTTACAGGGGCCAGCTCTGGGGCCAACGTCCTGACTTTC	.	TRBV18	TRBJ2-6	TRBD1
CASSDPANTEAFF	TGTGCCAGCAGTGATCCGGCGAACACTGAAGCTTTCTTT	.	TRBV2	TRBJ1-1	.
CASSQEGQPNSPLHF	TGCGCCAGCAGTCAAGAGGGACAGCCCAATTCACCCCTCCACTTT	.	TRBV4-1	TRBJ1-6	TRBD1
CASSSPGGPSGTEAFF	TGTGCCAGCAGTTCCCCCGGGGGGCCTAGTGGCACTGAAGCTTTCTTT	once	TRBV28	TRBJ1-1	.
CASSLAREQYF	TGTGCCAGCAGCCTAGCACGCGAGCAGTACTTC	.	TRBV7-2	TRBJ2-7	.